The source of this T cell receptor beta chain is a study of blood T cell repertoires in COVID-19. Trimming removed 4 bases from V and 9 bases from J; junction bases left unmatched: 8. The CDR3 is made up of 16 amino acids. CDR1 is SGDLS and CDR2 is YYNGEE in the germline V gene. The table lists this clone with many counts. Measured with immunoSEQ multiplex PCR; TCRdb has only the in-frame clones, and not every one. The sample holds about 280,000 clones, 75% to 90% seen once. The specimen was peripheral blood. This TCR was recovered from a woman aged 70-85 years with COVID-19, enrolled during active disease. This chain links TRBV9 with TRBJ1-6, with TRBD1 identical over 12 bases. CDR3 DNA sequence: TGTGCCAGCAGCCCCCAGGGACAGGGGGCGGGTTCACCCCTCCACTTT. It translates to CASSPQGQGAGSPLHF.